The sequence of this TCR beta chain was determined in a study of blood T cell repertoires in COVID-19. The CDR3 contains 16 residues. Germline CDR1 and CDR2: SGDLS and YYNGEE. The V segment lost 4 bases and the J segment 7 bases; nucleotides outside the gene matches: 6. Method: immunoSEQ multiplex PCR; TCRdb's copy keeps in-frame clones and lacks some. Here the sample spans fewer than 250,000 clones, 82% being singletons. V gene TRBV9 combines with J gene TRBJ2-1, with 15 bases matching TRBD2. The source of this sequence is an older woman with COVID-19, enrolled during active disease. The sample was peripheral blood. CDR3 bases: TGTGCCAGCAGCTCCGGACTAGCGGGGGGGCTTAATGAGCAGTTCTTC. Protein product: CASSSGLAGGLNEQFF. Drawing the rest from reference TRBV9 and TRBJ2-1, the complete variable domain is DSGVTQTPKHLITATGQRVTLRCSPRSGDLSVYWYQQSLDQGLQFLIQYYNGEERAKGNILERFSAQQFPDLHSELNLSSLELGDSALYFCASSSGLAGGLNEQFFGPGTRLTVL.